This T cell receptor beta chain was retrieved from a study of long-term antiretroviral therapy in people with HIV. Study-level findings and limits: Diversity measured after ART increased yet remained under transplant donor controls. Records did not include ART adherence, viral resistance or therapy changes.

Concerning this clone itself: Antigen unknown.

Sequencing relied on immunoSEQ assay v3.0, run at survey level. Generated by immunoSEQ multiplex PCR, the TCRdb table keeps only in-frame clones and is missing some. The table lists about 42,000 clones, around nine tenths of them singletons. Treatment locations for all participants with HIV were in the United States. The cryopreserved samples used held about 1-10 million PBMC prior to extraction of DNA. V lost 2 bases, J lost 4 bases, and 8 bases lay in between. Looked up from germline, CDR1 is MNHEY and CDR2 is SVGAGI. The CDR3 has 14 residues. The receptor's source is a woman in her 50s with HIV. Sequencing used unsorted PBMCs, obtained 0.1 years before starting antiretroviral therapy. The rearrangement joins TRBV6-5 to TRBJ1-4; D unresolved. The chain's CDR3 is CASSYSHVNEKLFF. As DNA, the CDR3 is TGTGCCAGCAGTTACAGCCACGTTAATGAAAAACTGTTTTTT.